This section outlines one T cell receptor beta chain sequence together with its context. The antigen is unknown. Other DNA sequences in this sample translate to the same CDR3. The data belong to a study of CD8+ T cells in alopecia areata. Regarding the study as a whole: Given one nonresponder, whether baseline CD8+ expansion relates to response remains uncertain.

cDNA reverse transcribed from extracted RNA served as the sequencing template. The data were produced by immunoSEQ multiplex PCR, yet TCRdb's version contains in-frame clones alone and is incomplete. The repertoire holds 150,000 or so clones, with about 59% as singletons. Germline assignment: CDR1 PRHDT and CDR2 FYEKMQ (reference sequence). The V end lost 0 bases, the J end lost 3 bases, and 6 bases lay between the germline ends. The CDR3 is made up of 13 amino acids. The treatment was: oral pan-JAK inhibitor, 5-10 mg twice daily. The clonotype originates from a human donor with alopecia areata. Source: CD8+ T cells sorted from blood, taken at week 4, from a patient treated with tofacitinib. V and J are TRBV13 and TRBJ2-7, with D unresolved. The CDR3 DNA reads TGTGCCAGCAGCTTAGGACGCAGCTACGAGCAGTACTTC. It yields the protein CASSLGRSYEQYF. The full variable domain, completed using reference TRBV13 and TRBJ2-7, is AAGVIQSPRHLIKEKRETATLKCYPIPRHDTVYWYQQGPGQDPQFLISFYEKMQSDKGSIPDRFSAQQFSDYHSELNMSSLELGDSALYFCASSLGRSYEQYFGPGTRLTVT.